This TCR beta chain is drawn from a study of T-cell memory formation after mild COVID-19. Study information: TCR clusters were mostly donor specific. Whole-study results and caveats: Whether second-wave clones peaking at day 37 were SARS-CoV-2 specific went unconfirmed. That cross-reactive memory joined was suggested by some responding clones appearing in pre-infection memory.

Using its own MiXCR run on the 5' RACE reads, TCRdb lists one record per CDR3 protein. The sample has some 120,000 distinct CDR3 sequences, roughly 6.2% seen once. This clonotype was seen ten or more times. Its antigen is unidentified. This CDR3 has 13 residues. Germline assignment: CDR1 MNHEY and CDR2 SVGEGT. V was shortened by 11 bases and J by 0 bases, with 14 bases between the two germline ends. This receptor was obtained from an adult woman who had mild COVID-19 (a few samples of this study predate the infection). Cell type and time point are not known. The sequenced material came from PBMCs or a T cell subset sorted from them (not recorded which). The chain combines TRBV6-2 or TRBV6-3 with TRBJ2-7, with D perhaps matching TRBD2 (5 bases). DNA for the CDR3: TGTGCCGCGCGTGATAGCGCCTCCTACGAGCAGTACTTC. Protein product: CAARDSASYEQYF.